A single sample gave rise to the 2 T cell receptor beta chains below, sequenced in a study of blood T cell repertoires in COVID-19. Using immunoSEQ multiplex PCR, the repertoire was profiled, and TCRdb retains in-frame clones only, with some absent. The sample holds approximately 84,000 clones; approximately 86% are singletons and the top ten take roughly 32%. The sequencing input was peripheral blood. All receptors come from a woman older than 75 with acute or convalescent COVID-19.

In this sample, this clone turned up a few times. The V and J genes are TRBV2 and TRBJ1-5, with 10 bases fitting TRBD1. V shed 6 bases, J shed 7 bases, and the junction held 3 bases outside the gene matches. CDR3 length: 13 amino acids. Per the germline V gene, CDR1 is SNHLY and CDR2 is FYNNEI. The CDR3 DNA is TGTGCCAGCAGAGGGACAGGGGAGCAGCCCCAGCATTTT. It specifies CASRGTGEQPQHF.

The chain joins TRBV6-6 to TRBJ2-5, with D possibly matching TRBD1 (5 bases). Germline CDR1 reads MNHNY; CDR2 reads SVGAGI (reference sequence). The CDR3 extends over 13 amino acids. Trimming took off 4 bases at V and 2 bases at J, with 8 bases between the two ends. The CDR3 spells CASSSTDQETQYF. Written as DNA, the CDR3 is TGTGCCAGCAGTTCGACAGATCAAGAGACCCAGTACTTC.